This TCR beta chain was identified during a study of regulatory T cells in long-lasting Graves disease. Study as a whole: The definition of persistent Graves' disease was over 5 years of antithyroid drugs with positive TSH receptor antibodies.

A remark on this clonotype: Antigen specificity is unknown.

The CDR3 extends over 15 amino acids. The trim removed 5 bases at V and 4 bases at J, leaving 9 bases unmatched. Germline V gives CDR1 MDHEN, CDR2 SYDVKM. Time point reported: persistent/refractory GD, antithyroid drugs over 5 years with positive TRAb. Isolated PBMC RNA provided the starting material for the TCR library. Study-wide results and limits: Persistent cases of Graves' showed reduced TCR diversity relative to newly diagnosed patients.

Construction of TCR beta libraries relied on iRepertoire HTBI primers and on Arm-PCR targeting CDR3 regions. Study processing details: Segment identification across samples yielded roughly 62 TRBV and roughly 15 TRBJ segments. MiXCR was run by TCRdb on the multiplex PCR reads, yielding one entry per CDR3 protein. What appears here as the V and J calls and clone size reflects TCRdb's work, not the paper's. The table has some 450,000 distinct CDR3 sequences, about a quarter seen once. The gene calls are TRBV28 and TRBJ2-3; 7 bases match TRBD2. This TCR was recovered from a female donor with Graves disease. Here the sequenced sample was peripheral blood mononuclear cells (PBMCs), taken when the disease was refractory, from a patient treated with antithyroid drugs. CDR3 DNA: TGTGCCAGCAGTCGCCAACTAGCGAGCTCAGATACGCAGTATTTT. This codes for CASSRQLASSDTQYF.